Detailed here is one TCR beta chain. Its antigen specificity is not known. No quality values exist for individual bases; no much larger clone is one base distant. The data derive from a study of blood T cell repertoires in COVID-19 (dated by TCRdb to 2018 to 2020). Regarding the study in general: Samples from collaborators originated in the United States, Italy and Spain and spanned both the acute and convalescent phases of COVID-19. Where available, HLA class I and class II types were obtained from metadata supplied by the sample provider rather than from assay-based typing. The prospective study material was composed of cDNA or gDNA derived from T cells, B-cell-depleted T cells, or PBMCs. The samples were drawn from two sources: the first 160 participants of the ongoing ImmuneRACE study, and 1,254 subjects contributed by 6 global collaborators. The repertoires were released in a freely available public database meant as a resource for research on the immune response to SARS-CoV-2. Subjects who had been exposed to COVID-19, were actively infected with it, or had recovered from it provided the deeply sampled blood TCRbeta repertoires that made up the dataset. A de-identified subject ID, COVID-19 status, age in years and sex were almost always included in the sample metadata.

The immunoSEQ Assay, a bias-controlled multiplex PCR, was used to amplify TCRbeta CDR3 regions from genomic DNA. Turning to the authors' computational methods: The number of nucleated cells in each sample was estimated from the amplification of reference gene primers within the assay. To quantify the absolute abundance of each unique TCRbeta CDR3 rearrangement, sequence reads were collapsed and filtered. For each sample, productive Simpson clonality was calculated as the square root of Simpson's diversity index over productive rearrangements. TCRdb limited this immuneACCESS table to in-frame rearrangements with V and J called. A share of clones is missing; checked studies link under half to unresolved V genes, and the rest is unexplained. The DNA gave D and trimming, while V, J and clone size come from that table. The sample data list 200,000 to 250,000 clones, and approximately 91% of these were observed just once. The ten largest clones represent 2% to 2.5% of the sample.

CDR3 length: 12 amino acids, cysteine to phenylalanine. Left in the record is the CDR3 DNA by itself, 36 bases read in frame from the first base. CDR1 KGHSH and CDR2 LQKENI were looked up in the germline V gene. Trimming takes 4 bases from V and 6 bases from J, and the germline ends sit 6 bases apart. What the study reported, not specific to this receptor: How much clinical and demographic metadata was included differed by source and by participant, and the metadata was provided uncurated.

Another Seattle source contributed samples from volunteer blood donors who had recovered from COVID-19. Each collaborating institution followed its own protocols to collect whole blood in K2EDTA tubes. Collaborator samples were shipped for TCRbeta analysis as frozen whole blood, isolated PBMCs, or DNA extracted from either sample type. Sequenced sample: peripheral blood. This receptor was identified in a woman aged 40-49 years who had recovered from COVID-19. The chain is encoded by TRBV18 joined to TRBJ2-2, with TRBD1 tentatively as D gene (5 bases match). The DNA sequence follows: TGTGCCAGCTCACAGGGGCCCGGGGAGCTGTTTTTT. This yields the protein CASSQGPGELFF.